The rows below give T cell receptor beta chains drawn from one sample of a study of CD8 T cells in Susac syndrome. TCRdb reanalysed the immunoSEQ multiplex PCR reads using MiXCR and keeps one entry per CDR3 protein. The data contain some 150,000 distinct CDR3 sequences, roughly 95% of them singletons. Source material: CD8+ T cells from PBMCs. These receptor sequences come from a human donor with multiple sclerosis. CDR3s leave out the opening cysteine and the closing phenylalanine or tryptophan. The listing skips clone size in some rows; elsewhere it reads once, few, many or a size class.

j_call v_call clone_size cdr3_aa
TRBJ2-7 TRBV29-1 - SVEQTGFYEQY
TRBJ2-1 TRBV7-9 - ASSWATGPNEQF
TRBJ2-5 TRBV29-1 - SVRTVIFQETQY
TRBJ2-1 TRBV3-1 - ASSQEGTGGDEQF
TRBJ2-7 TRBV29-1 - SVEPTGSSYEQY
TRBJ1-2 TRBV20-1 - SARSGMNYGYT
TRBJ2-1 TRBV29-1 - SGRQHNEQF
TRBJ2-7 TRBV9 - ASSSGGGPAYEQY
TRBJ2-3 TRBV27 - ASSSIGLAGGTDTQY
TRBJ2-5 TRBV5-4 - ASSESISQETQY
TRBJ2-1 TRBV27 - ASSLEAGSSYNEQF
TRBJ2-5 TRBV7-9 few ASSHGTQETQY
TRBJ1-5 TRBV4-1 - ASSQDGPRPQH
TRBJ2-5 TRBV29-1 - SVVRQEYSQETQY
TRBJ2-1 TRBV5-1 - ASTLAGEDRPF
TRBJ2-4 TRBV21-1 - ASSKGIFRAIAKNIQY
TRBJ2-1 TRBV13 - ASSPDGGVNEQF
TRBJ1-2 TRBV28 - ASSWTELLDYGYT
TRBJ2-7 TRBV3-1 - ASSPRTTGYEQY
TRBJ1-5 TRBV11-2 - ASSLVATAYSNQPQH
TRBJ2-6 TRBV20-1 - SASWTGARSGANVLT
TRBJ1-6 TRBV5-6 - ASSPGQPVSPLH
TRBJ2-3 TRBV27 - ASSWKTSTDTQY
TRBJ1-2 TRBV2 - ASSDPLQPGEGGYT
TRBJ2-3 TRBV30 - AWAGGHGVDTQY
TRBJ2-1 TRBV20-1 - SARESRDEQF
TRBJ1-2 TRBV25-1 - ASREGANYGYT
TRBJ1-1 TRBV29-1 - SAQKSNTEAF
TRBJ2-2 TRBV2 - ARDTGLAGPAGTGELF
TRBJ2-7 TRBV15 - ATSLGTPKLREQY
TRBJ2-1 TRBV30 - AWNPSSYNEQF
TRBJ2-2 TRBV20-1 - SAPIAGGHTGELF
TRBJ1-1 TRBV7-9 - ASSLVNDRGTEAF
TRBJ1-6 TRBV3-1 - ASSPSLVGGSPLH
TRBJ1-1 TRBV5-4 once ASSFDGDPEAF
TRBJ2-6 TRBV30 - AWSTGVGANVLT
TRBJ2-4 TRBV27 - ASTDSLWHIQY
TRBJ2-1 TRBV4-2 - ASSQDGFENEQF
TRBJ2-7 TRBV2 - ASRDNYEQY
TRBJ2-5 TRBV30 - AWTQAVQETQY
TRBJ1-5 TRBV27 - ASSSYSQGYQPQH
TRBJ1-1 TRBV20-1 - SAKTYQAF
TRBJ2-3 TRBV3-1 - ASSQHFIRDRGGDTQY
TRBJ2-2 TRBV12-3/TRBV12-4 - ASSLYGADTGELF
TRBJ2-3 TRBV29-1 - SVEEVLQTTQY
TRBJ1-6 TRBV7-6 - ASSDGQGTNSPLH